One and the same sample provided the 22 T cell receptor beta chains below, sequenced in a study of blood T cell repertoires in COVID-19. Produced via immunoSEQ multiplex PCR; TCRdb's table is partial and in-frame only. The sample contains under 50,000 clones, 65% to 85% of which appear only once. Sequencing was done on a sample of peripheral blood. The receptors originated from a man in his fifties with active COVID-19.

The rearrangement links TRBV7-9 to TRBJ1-3, with 10 bases matching TRBD1. The CDR3 length is 16 residues. Trimming cost V 5 bases and J 4 bases; bases outside gene matches: 8. The germline gives CDR1 SEHNR, CDR2 FQNEAQ (reference sequence). Here the CDR3 reads CASSPLTGGFGNTIYF. Written as DNA, the CDR3 is TGTGCCAGCAGCCCCCTGACAGGGGGCTTCGGAAACACCATATATTTT.

This clone is classed as large. The sample holds other DNA sequences that translate to the same CDR3. The rearrangement uses TRBV12-3 or TRBV12-4 and TRBJ2-7; D unresolved. CDR3 size: 11 residues. V dropped 4 bases and J dropped 3 bases, with 4 bases sitting between them. The CDR3 coding sequence is TGTGCCAGCAGTTACAACTACGAGCAGTACTTC. Encoded protein: CASSYNYEQYF.

The chain recombines TRBV27 with TRBJ2-7; D is uncertain. The CDR3 sequence is 13 residues long. V gave up 2 bases and J gave up 6 bases, with 11 bases separating them. The germline gives CDR1 MNHEY, CDR2 SMNVEV (reference sequence). Written as DNA, the CDR3 is TGTGCCAGCAGTTTAGGCCCCCCCTCCGAGCAGTACTTC. This sequence encodes CASSLGPPSEQYF.

The chain employs TRBV6-5 and TRBJ2-7, with 12 bases lining up with TRBD2. The V gene end was trimmed by 6 bases and the J gene end by 3 bases; junction bases not matched to a gene: 3. CDR3 length: 14 residues. Germline V gene data show CDR1 as MNHEY and CDR2 as SVGAGI. This chain's CDR3 is CASSKLAGGYEQYF. The CDR3 DNA reads TGTGCCAGCAGCAAACTAGCGGGGGGCTACGAGCAGTACTTC.

V gene TRBV6-5 combines with J gene TRBJ2-5, with TRBD2 identical over 8 bases. CDR1 and CDR2 from the germline V gene are MNHEY and SVGAGI. This CDR3 comprises 16 residues. The junction had 10 bases not matched to a gene; V was cut back by 3 bases and J by 4 bases. Here the CDR3 DNA reads TGTGCCAGCAGTTATGCGGCCGGGGGGGCCCCAGAGACCCAGTACTTC. Its translation: CASSYAAGGAPETQYF.

The chain combines TRBV4-3 with TRBJ1-2, with 8 bases aligning to TRBD1. Germline V gene sequence: CDR1 LGHNA, CDR2 YSLEER. With V trimmed by 3 bases and J by 3 bases, 6 bases remained unmatched. The CDR3 length is 15 residues. In DNA form, the CDR3 reads TGCGCCAGCAGCCAGGTGGACAGGGTCGACTATGGCTACACCTTC. Protein sequence: CASSQVDRVDYGYTF.

CDR3 sequence reads: CASSQAGVGTDTQYF. CDR3 in DNA: TGCGCCAGCAGCCAAGCGGGGGTGGGCACAGATACGCAGTATTTT. The chain joins TRBV4-1 to TRBJ2-3, with a tentative D call TRBD2 (6 bases). V lost 1 base and J 1 base, leaving 9 bases between the germline ends. CDR1 MGHRA and CDR2 YSYEKL come from the germline V gene. The CDR3 runs to 15 residues.

The chain combines TRBV6-2 or TRBV6-3 with TRBJ2-1; D unclear. Germline CDR1 is MNHEY and CDR2 is SVGEGT. CDR3 length: 11 residues. The V end was cut by 6 bases, the J end by 10 bases, with 10 bases between. The CDR3 is CASSARGEQFF. CDR3 sequence (DNA): TGTGCCAGCAGCGCACGAGGAGAGCAGTTCTTC.

The chain has TRBV3-1 (or the pseudogene TRBV3-2) and TRBJ2-4, with D possibly being TRBD1 (5 bases). The CDR3 consists of 21 residues. Trimming took off 0 bases at V and 0 bases at J, with 24 bases between the two ends. CDR1 is LGHDT and CDR2 is YNNKEL in the germline V gene (reference sequence). The CDR3 nucleotides are TGTGCCAGCAGCCAAGACTATTCTAGGCAGGGAAAAATGCTAGCCAAAAACATTCAGTACTTC. It translates to CASSQDYSRQGKMLAKNIQYF.

This rearrangement joins TRBV11-3 to TRBJ2-6; 7 bases are a match to TRBD1. Germline V CDR1 and CDR2: SGHNT, YENEEA. The CDR3 contains 16 residues. V shed 4 bases and J 1 base; nucleotides not matched to a gene: 4. DNA of the CDR3: TGTGCCAGCAGCTCGAACAGGGGTTCTGGGGCCAACGTCCTGACTTTC. This sequence encodes CASSSNRGSGANVLTF.

This sequence joins TRBV27 and TRBJ2-7; 7 bases are shared with TRBD2. CDR3 length: 16 amino acids. The V gene's germline CDR1 is MNHEY and CDR2 SMNVEV (reference sequence). V shed 1 base, J shed 1 base, and the junction held 7 bases outside the gene matches. CDR3 nucleotide sequence: TGTGCCAGCAGTTTATACCCGGGGAGGGGATCCTACGAGCAGTACTTC. Its protein product is CASSLYPGRGSYEQYF.

A single count supports this clone. The chain recombines TRBV18 with TRBJ2-1, with a weak D call TRBD1 (6 bases). The CDR3 is 13 amino acids. Germline V CDR1 and CDR2: KGHSH, LQKENI. V was shortened by 7 bases and J by 8 bases, with 15 bases between the two germline ends. CDR3 DNA: TGTGCCAGCTTACCTCGACAGGTCGATGAGCAGTTCTTC. This codes for CASLPRQVDEQFF. The variable domain in full, with the rest retrieved from reference TRBV18 and TRBJ2-1, is NAGVMQNPRHLVRRRGQEARLRCSPMKGHSHVYWYRQLPEEGLKFMVYLQKENIIDESGMPKERFSAEFPKEGPSILRIQQVVRGDSAAYFCASLPRQVDEQFFGPGTRLTVL.

In its sample, this clone was seen once. This sequence joins TRBV4-3 and TRBJ1-4; no clear D gene. The CDR3 runs 14 residues. Trimming took off 0 bases at V and 3 bases at J, with 5 bases between the two ends. Germline CDR1 LGHNA, CDR2 YSLEER. CDR3 sequence: CASSQDLPNEKLFF. The DNA of the CDR3 is TGCGCCAGCAGCCAAGATCTACCTAATGAAAAACTGTTTTTT.

The chain combines TRBV4-2 with TRBJ2-4; TRBD1 might be the D (6 bases). The CDR3 has 13 residues. CDR1 is LGHNA, CDR2 YNFKEQ, per germline. Trimming left V 1 base short and J 9 bases short, with 10 bases between. This CDR3 reads CASSQGRGGIQYF. DNA of the CDR3: TGTGCCAGCAGCCAAGGTAGAGGGGGCATTCAGTACTTC.

The chain joins TRBV6-1 to TRBJ1-6; D remains unclear. Trimming pared 4 bases from V and 0 bases from J, leaving 13 bases between. The CDR3 contains 17 residues. Germline V lookup: CDR1 MNHNS, CDR2 SASEGT. In DNA, the CDR3 is TGTGCCAGCAGTGGTCCCCGCGGGGACTCCTATAATTCACCCCTCCACTTT. Translated: CASSGPRGDSYNSPLHF.

This sequence joins TRBV29-1 and TRBJ1-3; 9 bases match TRBD1. Germline V CDR1 and CDR2: SQVTM, ANQGSEA. With V trimmed by 6 bases and J by 4 bases, 1 base remained unmatched. The CDR3 covers 12 residues. CDR3 loop: CSVGTGGNTIYF. The CDR3 nucleotides are TGCAGCGTGGGGACAGGGGGAAACACCATATATTTT.

The gene calls are TRBV10-1 and TRBJ2-5, with 7 bases fitting TRBD1. CDR3 length equals 13 residues. The junction had 2 bases not matched to a gene; V was cut back by 0 bases and J by 7 bases. CDR1 and CDR2 from the germline V gene are WNHNN and SYGVQD (reference sequence). In DNA form, the CDR3 reads TGCGCCAGCAGTGAGTCGAGACAGGGGACCCAGTACTTC. Its translation is CASSESRQGTQYF.

The V and J genes are TRBV4-1 and TRBJ2-5, with D unresolved. CDR3 length: 15 residues. Germline V lookup: CDR1 MGHRA, CDR2 YSYEKL. The V end lost 2 bases, the J end lost 3 bases, and 13 bases lay between the germline ends. The CDR3 bases are TGCGCCAGCAGCCAACTAGAGTCTTATGAAGAGACCCAGTACTTC. It translates to CASSQLESYEETQYF.

This CDR3 reads CASIPDRGLYSPLHF. Written as DNA, the CDR3 is TGTGCCAGCATCCCAGACAGGGGGCTTTATTCACCCCTCCACTTT. The chain links TRBV2 to TRBJ1-6; TRBD1 aligns across 10 bases. J lost 8 bases, V lost 7 bases, and 8 bases had no gene match. This CDR3 region has 15 residues. Germline V CDR1 and CDR2: SNHLY, FYNNEI.

The V gene is TRBV9, the J gene TRBJ2-1, with TRBD2 identical over 8 bases. This CDR3 is 16 amino acids long. Germline CDR1 SGDLS, CDR2 YYNGEE. Trimming removed 4 bases from V and 7 bases from J; junction bases left unmatched: 13. CDR3 amino acids: CASSPRLGGRWNEQFF. The CDR3 nucleotides are TGTGCCAGCAGCCCCCGCTTAGGCGGGAGGTGGAATGAGCAGTTCTTC.

The V call is TRBV19, the J call TRBJ2-7, with D possibly being TRBD2 (6 bases). Trimming cost V 10 bases and J 1 base, with 14 bases left between them. Germline V gene data show CDR1 as LNHDA and CDR2 as SQIVND (reference sequence). The CDR3 consists of 13 residues. The CDR3 DNA sequence: TGTGCCACGCTAGCGCCGTATTCCTACGAGCAGTACTTC. Translated: CATLAPYSYEQYF.

V is TRBV5-4 and J is TRBJ2-1, with 7 bases matching TRBD2. J was trimmed by 6 bases and V by 0 bases; bases with no gene match: 3. The germline V gene has CDR1 SGHNT and CDR2 YYREEE (reference sequence). The CDR3 sequence is 14 residues long. The CDR3 spells CASSLVGGSNEQFF. CDR3 nucleotide sequence: TGTGCCAGCAGCTTGGTGGGGGGGTCCAATGAGCAGTTCTTC.